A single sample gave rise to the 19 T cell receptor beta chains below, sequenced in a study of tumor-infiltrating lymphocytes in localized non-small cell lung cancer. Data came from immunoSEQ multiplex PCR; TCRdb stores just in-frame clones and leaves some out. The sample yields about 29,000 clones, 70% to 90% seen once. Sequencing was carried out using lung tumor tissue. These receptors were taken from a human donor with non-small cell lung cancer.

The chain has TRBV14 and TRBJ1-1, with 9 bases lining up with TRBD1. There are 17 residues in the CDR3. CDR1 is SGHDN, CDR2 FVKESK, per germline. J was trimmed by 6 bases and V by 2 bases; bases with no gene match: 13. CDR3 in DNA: TGTGCCAGCAGCCAAATGTTTCCGGGACAGGGATTAGCTGAAGCTTTCTTT. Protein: CASSQMFPGQGLAEAFF.

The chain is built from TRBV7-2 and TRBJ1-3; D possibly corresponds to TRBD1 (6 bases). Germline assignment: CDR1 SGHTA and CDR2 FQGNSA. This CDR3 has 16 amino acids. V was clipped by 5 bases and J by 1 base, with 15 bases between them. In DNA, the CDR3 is TGTGCCAGCAGCCCCCAACAGGGTGGGTCTGGAAACACCATATATTTT. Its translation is CASSPQQGGSGNTIYF.

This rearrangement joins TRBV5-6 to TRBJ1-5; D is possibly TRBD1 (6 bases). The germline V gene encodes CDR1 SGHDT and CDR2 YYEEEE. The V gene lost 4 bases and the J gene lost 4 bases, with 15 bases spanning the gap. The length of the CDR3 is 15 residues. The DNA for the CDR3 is TGTGCCAGCAGCGGACCGGGACACCATAATCAGCCCCAGCATTTT. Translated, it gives CASSGPGHHNQPQHF.

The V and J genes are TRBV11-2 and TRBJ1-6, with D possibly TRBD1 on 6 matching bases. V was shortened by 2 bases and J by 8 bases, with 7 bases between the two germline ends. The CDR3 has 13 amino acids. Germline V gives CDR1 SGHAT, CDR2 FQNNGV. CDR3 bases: TGTGCCAGCAGCTTAAGGACAGATTCACCCCTCCACTTT. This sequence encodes CASSLRTDSPLHF.

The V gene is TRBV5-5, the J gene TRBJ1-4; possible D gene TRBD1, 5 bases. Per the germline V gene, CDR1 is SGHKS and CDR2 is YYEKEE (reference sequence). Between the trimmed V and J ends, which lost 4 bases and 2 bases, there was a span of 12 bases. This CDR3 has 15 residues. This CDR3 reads CASSPGADTNEKLFF. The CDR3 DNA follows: TGTGCCAGCAGCCCTGGGGCCGACACTAATGAAAAACTGTTTTTT.

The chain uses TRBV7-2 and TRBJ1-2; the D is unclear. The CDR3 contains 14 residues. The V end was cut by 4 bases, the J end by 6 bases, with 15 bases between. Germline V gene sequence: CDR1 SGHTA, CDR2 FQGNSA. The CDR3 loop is CASSSHASVDGYTF. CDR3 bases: TGTGCCAGCAGCTCTCATGCCTCGGTCGATGGCTACACCTTC.

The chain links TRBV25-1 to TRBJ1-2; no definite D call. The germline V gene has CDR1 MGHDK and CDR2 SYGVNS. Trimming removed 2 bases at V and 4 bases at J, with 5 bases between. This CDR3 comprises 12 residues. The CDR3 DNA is TGTGCCAGCAGTGAAGGAGCCTATGGCTACACCTTC. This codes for CASSEGAYGYTF.

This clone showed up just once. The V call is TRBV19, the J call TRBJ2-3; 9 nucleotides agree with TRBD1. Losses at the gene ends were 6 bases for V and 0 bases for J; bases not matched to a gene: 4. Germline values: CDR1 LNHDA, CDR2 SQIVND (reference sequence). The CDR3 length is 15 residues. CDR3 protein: CASSRDRVSTDTQYF. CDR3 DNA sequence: TGTGCCAGTAGCCGGGACAGGGTGAGCACAGATACGCAGTATTTT.

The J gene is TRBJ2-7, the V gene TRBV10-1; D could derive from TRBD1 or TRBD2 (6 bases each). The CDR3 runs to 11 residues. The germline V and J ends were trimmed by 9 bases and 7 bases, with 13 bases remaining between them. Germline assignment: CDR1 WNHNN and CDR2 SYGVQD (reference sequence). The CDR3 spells CARRTGREQYF. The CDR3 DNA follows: TGCGCCAGGAGAACAGGGAGGGAGCAGTACTTC.

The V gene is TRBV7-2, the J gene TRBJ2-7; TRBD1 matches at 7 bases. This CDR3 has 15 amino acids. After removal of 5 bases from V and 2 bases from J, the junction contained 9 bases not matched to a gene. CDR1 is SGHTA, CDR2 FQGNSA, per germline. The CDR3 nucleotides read TGTGCCAGCAGCCATCCCCCGGGACAGACCTACGAGCAGTACTTC. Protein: CASSHPPGQTYEQYF.

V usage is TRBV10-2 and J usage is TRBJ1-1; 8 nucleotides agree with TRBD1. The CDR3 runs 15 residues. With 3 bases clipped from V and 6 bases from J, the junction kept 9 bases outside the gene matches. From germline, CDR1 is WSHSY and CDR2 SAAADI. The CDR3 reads CASSEPGQERAEAFF. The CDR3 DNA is TGCGCCAGCAGTGAACCGGGACAGGAGAGGGCTGAAGCTTTCTTT.

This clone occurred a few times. CDR3 amino acids: CASSLYAVKGNSYEQYF. The CDR3 DNA follows: TGCGCCAGCAGCTTGTATGCAGTAAAGGGTAACTCCTACGAGCAGTACTTC. The rearrangement uses TRBV5-1 and TRBJ2-7; D uncertain. Germline V gives CDR1 SGHRS, CDR2 YFSETQ. This CDR3 has 17 amino acids. Between the trimmed V and J ends, which lost 1 base and 0 bases, there was a span of 17 bases.

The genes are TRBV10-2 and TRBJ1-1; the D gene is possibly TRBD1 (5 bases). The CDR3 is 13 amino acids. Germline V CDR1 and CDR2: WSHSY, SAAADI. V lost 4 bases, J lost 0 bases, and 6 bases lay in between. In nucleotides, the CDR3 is TGCGCCAGCAGTGGACAGCTGAACACTGAAGCTTTCTTT. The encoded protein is CASSGQLNTEAFF.

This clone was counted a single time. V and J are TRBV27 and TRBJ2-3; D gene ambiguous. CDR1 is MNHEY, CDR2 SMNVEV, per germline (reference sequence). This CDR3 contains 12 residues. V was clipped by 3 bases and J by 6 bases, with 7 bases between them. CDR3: CASSLIGDTQYF. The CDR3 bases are TGTGCCAGCAGTTTGATTGGGGATACGCAGTATTTT.

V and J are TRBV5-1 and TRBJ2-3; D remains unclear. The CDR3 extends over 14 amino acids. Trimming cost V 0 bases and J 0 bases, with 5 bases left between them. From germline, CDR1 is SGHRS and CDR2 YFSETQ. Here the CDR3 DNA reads TGCGCCAGCAGCTTGGGAGCTAGCACAGATACGCAGTATTTT. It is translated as CASSLGASTDTQYF.

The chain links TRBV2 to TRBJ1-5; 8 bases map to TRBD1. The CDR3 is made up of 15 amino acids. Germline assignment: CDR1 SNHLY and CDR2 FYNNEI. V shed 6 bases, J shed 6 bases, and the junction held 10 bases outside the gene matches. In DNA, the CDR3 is TGTGCCAGCAGCCCACTATCAGGGGGCCGTCAGCCCCAGCATTTT. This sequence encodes CASSPLSGGRQPQHF.

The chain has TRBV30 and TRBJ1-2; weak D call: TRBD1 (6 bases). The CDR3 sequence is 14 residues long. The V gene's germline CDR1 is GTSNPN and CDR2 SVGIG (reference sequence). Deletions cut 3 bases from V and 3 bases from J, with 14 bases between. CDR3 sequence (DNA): TGTGCCTGGAGAGGGGGGGGCAAAGACTATGGCTACACCTTC. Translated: CAWRGGGKDYGYTF.

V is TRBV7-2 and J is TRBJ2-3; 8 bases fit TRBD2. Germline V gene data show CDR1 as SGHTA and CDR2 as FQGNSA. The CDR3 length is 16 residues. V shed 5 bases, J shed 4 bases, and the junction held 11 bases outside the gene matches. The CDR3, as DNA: TGTGCCAGCAGCAGGGGCTGGCGGGGGGTGGCAGATACGCAGTATTTT. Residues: CASSRGWRGVADTQYF.

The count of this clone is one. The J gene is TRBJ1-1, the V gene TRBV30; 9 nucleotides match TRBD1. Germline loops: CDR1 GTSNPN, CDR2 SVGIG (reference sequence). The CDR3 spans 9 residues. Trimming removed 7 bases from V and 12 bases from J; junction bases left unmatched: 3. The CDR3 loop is CASDRGTFF. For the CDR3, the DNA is TGTGCCTCCGACAGGGGGACTTTCTTT.